These T cell receptor beta chains were read from a single sample in a study of regulatory T cells in long-lasting Graves disease. A single record per CDR3 protein comes from TCRdb applying MiXCR to the multiplex PCR reads. Among roughly 500,000 distinct CDR3 sequences, less than 25% were seen once, and the ten largest hold 7% to 10%. The sample consisted of peripheral blood mononuclear cells (PBMCs), taken when the disease was refractory, from a patient treated with antithyroid drugs. Source of these receptors: a female donor with Graves disease. Both conserved end residues are part of each CDR3. A D gene is named only where the DNA matches it firmly. Rows may omit the clone size; those that give it use once, few, many or a size class.

CDR3: CASSHRTGGNSPLHF
DNA: TGTGCCAGCAGCCACCGGACAGGGGGGAATTCACCCCTCCACTTT
J: TRBJ1-6
V: TRBV28
D: TRBD1
size: many

CDR3: CASSQGELAVYEQYF
DNA: TGCGCCAGCAGCCAAGGGGAACTAGCGGTTTACGAGCAGTACTTC
J: TRBJ2-7
V: TRBV4-1
D: TRBD2
size: few

CDR3: CASSLNPLEQFF
DNA: TGTGCCAGCAGCTTAAACCCCCTTGAGCAGTTCTTC
J: TRBJ2-1
V: TRBV7-3
D: .
size: few

CDR3: CASSFLVRGRGIQYF
DNA: TGTGCCAGCAGTTTCCTGGTGAGAGGGAGGGGCATTCAGTACTTC
J: TRBJ2-4
V: TRBV28
D: TRBD2
size: many

CDR3: CASSFTGRPGELFF
DNA: TGTGCCAGCAGTTTTACAGGGCGACCCGGGGAGCTGTTTTTT
J: TRBJ2-2
V: TRBV12-3/TRBV12-4
D: .
size: many

CDR3: CATAVRANEQYF
DNA: TGTGCCACCGCGGTCAGGGCCAACGAGCAGTACTTC
J: TRBJ2-7
V: TRBV24-1
D: .
size: few

CDR3: CASSYGARVSEQYF
DNA: TGTGCCAGCAGTTACGGTGCCAGGGTAAGCGAGCAGTACTTC
J: TRBJ2-7
V: TRBV6-2/TRBV6-3
D: .
size: once

CDR3: CAWNRSPMGRTYEQYF
DNA: TGTGCCTGGAACCGATCCCCTATGGGCAGGACCTACGAGCAGTACTTC
J: TRBJ2-7
V: TRBV30
D: .
size: .

CDR3: CASSVEGVANYGYTF
DNA: TGTGCCAGCAGCGTAGAAGGGGTCGCTAACTATGGCTACACCTTC
J: TRBJ1-2
V: TRBV9
D: .
size: .

CDR3: CASSSGDTYEQYF
DNA: TGCGCCAGCAGCTCAGGGGACACCTACGAGCAGTACTTC
J: TRBJ2-7
V: TRBV5-1
D: .
size: many

CDR3: CASSFRGGGYTF
DNA: TGTGCCAGCAGTTTTAGAGGGGGCGGCTACACCTTC
J: TRBJ1-2
V: TRBV28
D: TRBD1
size: many

CDR3: CASSPSAGGPETQYF
DNA: TGTGCCAGCAGTCCGTCAGCGGGAGGGCCAGAGACCCAGTACTTC
J: TRBJ2-5
V: TRBV28
D: TRBD2
size: many

CDR3: CASSVVGASTDTQYF
DNA: TGTGCCAGCAGCGTAGTTGGTGCCAGCACAGATACGCAGTATTTT
J: TRBJ2-3
V: TRBV9
D: .
size: .

CDR3: CSARPPGLPYEQYF
DNA: TGCAGTGCCCGACCACCGGGACTCCCCTACGAGCAGTACTTC
J: TRBJ2-7
V: TRBV20-1
D: .
size: .

CDR3: CASSPGHGSGANVLTF
DNA: TGTGCCAGCTCACCAGGGCATGGTAGTGGGGCCAACGTCCTGACTTTC
J: TRBJ2-6
V: TRBV18
D: .
size: few

CDR3: CSARGVSGEHNPRPYEQYF
DNA: TGCAGTGCTAGAGGGGTTTCTGGCGAGCACAACCCACGCCCCTACGAGCAGTACTTC
J: TRBJ2-7
V: TRBV20-1
D: .
size: .

CDR3: CATSPTEGGLFF
DNA: TGTGCCACCAGCCCCACGGAGGGGGGGCTGTTTTTT
J: TRBJ2-2
V: TRBV15
D: .
size: few

CDR3: CASSQWRGQGTGELFF
DNA: TGTGCCAGCAGCCAATGGCGGGGACAGGGCACCGGGGAGCTGTTTTTT
J: TRBJ2-2
V: TRBV14
D: TRBD1
size: few

CDR3: CASSQETDRGQGVNTEAFF
DNA: TGTGCCAGCAGCCAAGAGACGGACAGGGGGCAAGGTGTGAACACTGAAGCTTTCTTT
J: TRBJ1-1
V: TRBV3-1
D: TRBD1
size: .

CDR3: CASSTGLSYEQYF
DNA: TGTGCCAGCAGTACAGGGTTATCCTACGAGCAGTACTTC
J: TRBJ2-7
V: TRBV2
D: .
size: many

CDR3: CASSQTPPPPSTDTQYF
DNA: TGTGCCAGCAGCCAGACTCCGCCGCCTCCTTCCACAGATACGCAGTATTTT
J: TRBJ2-3
V: TRBV2
D: .
size: .

CDR3: CASRETSGRIYEQYF
DNA: TGTGCCAGCAGAGAAACTAGCGGGAGAATCTACGAGCAGTACTTC
J: TRBJ2-7
V: TRBV3-1
D: TRBD2
size: .

CDR3: CAISDRATTGELFF
DNA: TGTGCCATCAGTGACAGGGCGACCACCGGGGAGCTGTTTTTT
J: TRBJ2-2
V: TRBV10-3
D: .
size: many

CDR3: CSARPREGGSYEQYF
DNA: TGCAGTGCTAGACCGCGCGAGGGGGGCTCCTACGAGCAGTACTTC
J: TRBJ2-7
V: TRBV20-1
D: .
size: many

CDR3: CASSTRDRVTFF
DNA: TGTGCCAGCAGCACCCGGGACAGGGTAACTTTCTTT
J: TRBJ1-1
V: TRBV12-3/TRBV12-4
D: TRBD1
size: few